This record looks at one T cell receptor beta chain sequence and its context. Germline V gives CDR1 SGHTA, CDR2 FQGTGA. This CDR3 is 16 amino acids long. V gave up 9 bases and J gave up 5 bases; unmatched junction bases: 10. The method was immunoSEQ multiplex PCR; TCRdb's version includes in-frame clones alone and lacks a portion of them. Counted here are 300,000 to 350,000 clones, more than 75% occurring once; the ten biggest clones make up around 6%. These data belong to a study of blood T cell repertoires in COVID-19. Specimen: peripheral blood. The source is a woman in her fifties or sixties with COVID-19, enrolled during active disease. This sequence joins TRBV7-3 and TRBJ2-1, with 13 bases matching TRBD2. The CDR3 DNA sequence: TGTGCCAGTGGGACTAGCGGGAACCCCGGAGACAATGAGCAGTTCTTC. Translating it yields CASGTSGNPGDNEQFF.